A selection of T cell receptor beta chains follows, all from one sample in a study of Tregs in tolerant kidney transplant recipients. Sequencing used immunoSEQ multiplex PCR; TCRdb keeps in-frame clones, though not all of them. This sample has 100,000 to 130,000 clones; roughly 89% occur once, and the top ten carry more than 0.3%. The starting material was CD4+ T cells from blood, obtained before the transplant. These receptors all stem from a human donor who received a combined kidney and bone marrow transplant. Each CDR3 is given without its conserved first and last residue.

V gene,J gene,CDR3 length,CDR3 protein
TRBV4-1,TRBJ2-3,17,ASSQARDILAGVTDTQY
TRBV6-1,TRBJ2-6,12,ATDREPGANVLT
TRBV7-2,TRBJ2-5,9,ASSSRETQY
TRBV5-1,TRBJ1-6,14,ASSLAGLRFGSPLH
TRBV9,TRBJ2-3,14,ASSVEMGRGTDTQY
TRBV7-9,TRBJ1-4,13,ASSSGDQNYEKLF
TRBV29-1,TRBJ2-1,10,SGRQGWNEQF
TRBV5-1,TRBJ1-1,10,ASSWRGTEAF
TRBV18,TRBJ2-1,11,ASSPRTNNEQF
TRBV19,TRBJ1-2,12,ASSMRGTNYGYT